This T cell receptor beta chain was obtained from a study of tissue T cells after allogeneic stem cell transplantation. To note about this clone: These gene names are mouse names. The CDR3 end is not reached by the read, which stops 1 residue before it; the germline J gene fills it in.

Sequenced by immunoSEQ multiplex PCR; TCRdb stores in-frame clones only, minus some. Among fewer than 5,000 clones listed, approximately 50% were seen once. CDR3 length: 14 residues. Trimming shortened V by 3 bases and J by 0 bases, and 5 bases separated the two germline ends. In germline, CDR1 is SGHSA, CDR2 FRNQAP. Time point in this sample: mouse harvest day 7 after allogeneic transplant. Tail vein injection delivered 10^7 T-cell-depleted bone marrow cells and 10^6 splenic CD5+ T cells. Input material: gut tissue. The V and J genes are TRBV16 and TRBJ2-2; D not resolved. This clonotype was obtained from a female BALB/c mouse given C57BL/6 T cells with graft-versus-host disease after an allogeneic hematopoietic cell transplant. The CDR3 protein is CASSLTPNTGQLYF. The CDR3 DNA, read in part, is TGTGCAAGCAGCTTGACACCAAACACCGGGCAGCTCTAC.